One sample yielded the 30 T cell receptor beta chains listed below, sequenced in a study of vaccination and CD4 T cells after COVID-19. What these receptors recognize is not known. Cultured CD4+ T cell DNA was sequenced using the Oncomine TCR Beta short-read assay. Each CDR3 protein is one row after TCRdb ran MiXCR on the PCR reads. The table records roughly 28,000 distinct CDR3 sequences, under 75% of them present only once. The treatment denotes: roughly 11-day PBMC culture with coronavirus spike peptide pools or control peptides (ViraFEST assay). The sequences come from CD4+ T cells from blood, cultured in vitro, collected after SARS-CoV-2 vaccination. These receptor sequences come from a human donor who received a COVID-19 vaccine.

In this sample, this clonotype turned up a few times. This rearrangement joins TRBV12-3 or TRBV12-4 to TRBJ1-5, with TRBD1 matching over 9 bases. CDR3 size: 14 residues. V lost 4 bases and J lost 5; bases outside the gene matches: 3. CDR3 protein: CASSSGTGHQPQHF. The DNA of the CDR3 is TGTGCCAGCAGTTCTGGGACAGGGCATCAGCCCCAGCATTTT.

The chain carries TRBV20-1 and TRBJ1-2; a weak D match, TRBD1 (6 bases). CDR1 is DFQATT and CDR2 is SNEGSKA in the germline V gene (reference sequence). This CDR3 spans 14 amino acids. Trimming cost V 2 bases and J 2 bases, with 12 bases left between them. As DNA, the CDR3 is TGCAGTGCTAGACCCACAGGGAAGAACTATGGCTACACCTTC. Residues: CSARPTGKNYGYTF.

The chain uses TRBV5-6 and TRBJ1-5; 9 bases fit TRBD1. The germline V gene encodes CDR1 SGHDT and CDR2 YYEEEE. This CDR3 comprises 15 residues. J gave up 2 bases and V 4 bases, and 4 bases lay outside the gene matches. DNA for the CDR3: TGTGCCAGCAGCCTTACAGGGGGCGGCAATCAGCCCCAGCATTTT. This codes for CASSLTGGGNQPQHF. The full variable domain, its missing parts supplied by reference TRBV5-6 and TRBJ1-5, is DAGVTQSPTHLIKTRGQQVTLRCSPKSGHDTVSWYQQALGQGPQFIFQYYEEEERQRGNFPDRFSGHQFPNYSSELNVNALLLGDSALYLCASSLTGGGNQPQHFGDGTRLSIL.

This clonotype was detected only a few times. This chain links TRBV7-9 with TRBJ1-6; possible D gene TRBD1, 5 bases. Deletions cut 5 bases from V and 4 bases from J, with 9 bases between. The CDR3 runs 14 residues. Germline CDR1 and CDR2: SEHNR and FQNEAQ (reference sequence). As DNA, the CDR3 is TGTGCCAGCAGCCCGGGGCTTTATAATTCACCCCTCCACTTT. Its protein is CASSPGLYNSPLHF.

This rearrangement joins TRBV6-1 to TRBJ1-1; no clear D gene. CDR1 and CDR2 (germline): MNHNS, SASEGT. Deletions cut 3 bases from V and 7 bases from J, with 12 bases between. The CDR3 runs 13 residues. This CDR3 is CASSDFGEGEAFF. The CDR3 bases are TGTGCCAGCAGTGACTTCGGGGAGGGTGAAGCTTTCTTT.

The chain is built from TRBV6-1 and TRBJ1-5; no firm D call. Looked up from germline, CDR1 is MNHNS and CDR2 is SASEGT. V lost 5 bases to trimming and J lost 11 bases, with 13 bases between them. CDR3 length: 12 amino acids. The CDR3 loop reads CASSLTAAAQHF. The CDR3 DNA sequence: TGTGCCAGCAGTCTAACGGCCGCGGCCCAGCATTTT.

V gene TRBV20-1 combines with J gene TRBJ1-4; D ambiguous. Trimming cost V 3 bases and J 3 bases, with 8 bases left between them. Germline CDR1 and CDR2: DFQATT and SNEGSKA (reference sequence). The CDR3 totals 13 residues. CDR3 DNA sequence: TGCAGTGCTAGCGGACGGGCTAATGAAAAACTGTTTTTT. This codes for CSASGRANEKLFF.

This clonotype was counted between two and nine times. V and J are TRBV27 and TRBJ2-6, with TRBD1 identical over 7 bases. Germline V gives CDR1 MNHEY, CDR2 SMNVEV (reference sequence). This CDR3 spans 19 amino acids. V trimming: 3 bases; J trimming: 4 bases; junction bases outside the gene matches: 15. CDR3 loop: CASSFRRDSVVAGANVLTF. In DNA form, the CDR3 reads TGTGCCAGCAGTTTTAGAAGGGACAGTGTAGTTGCGGGGGCCAACGTCCTGACTTTC.

The rearrangement links TRBV30 to TRBJ1-1, with D possibly TRBD1 on 5 matching bases. The germline V gene encodes CDR1 GTSNPN and CDR2 SVGIG (reference sequence). The CDR3 is 14 residues long. Trimming shortened V by 3 bases and J by 6 bases, and 17 bases separated the two germline ends. CDR3 nucleotides: TGTGCCTGGAGCGTGCTTGGGGGGGACCCTGAAGCTTTCTTT. Protein product: CAWSVLGGDPEAFF.

This clonotype was observed a handful of times. J is TRBJ1-2 and V is TRBV2; D is unclear. The CDR3 totals 12 residues. The V end was cut by 8 bases, the J end by 3 bases, with 10 bases between. Per germline, CDR1 SNHLY and CDR2 FYNNEI. The chain's CDR3 is CASGRLHYGYTF. CDR3 sequence (DNA): TGTGCCAGCGGGAGACTCCACTATGGCTACACCTTC.

The V call is TRBV24-1, the J call TRBJ2-3; D is undetermined. Germline CDR1 and CDR2: KGHDR and SFDVKD. This CDR3 is built from 14 residues. V was clipped by 3 bases and J by 6 bases, with 12 bases between them. CDR3 coding DNA: TGTGCCACCAGTGATCCCGGAAGGGTGGATACGCAGTATTTT. Residues: CATSDPGRVDTQYF.

The chain joins TRBV12-3 or TRBV12-4 to TRBJ1-5; D possibly corresponds to TRBD1 (5 bases). Trimming cost V 5 bases and J 5 bases, with 13 bases left between them. This CDR3 has 14 residues. This CDR3 reads CASSQTGGHQPQHF. The CDR3 bases are TGTGCCAGCAGTCAAACAGGCGGGCATCAGCCCCAGCATTTT.

The genes are TRBV28 and TRBJ2-7, with TRBD1 matching 7 bases. The CDR3 runs to 14 residues. The V segment lost 2 bases and the J segment 5 bases; nucleotides outside the gene matches: 6. Germline V gives CDR1 MDHEN, CDR2 SYDVKM. CDR3 sequence reads: CASSLGDRADEQYF. CDR3 nucleotide sequence: TGTGCCAGCAGTTTAGGAGACAGGGCCGACGAGCAGTACTTC.

Within the sample, this clonotype is medium-sized (0.01 to 0.1%). The gene calls are TRBV7-9 and TRBJ2-5, with 8 bases lining up with TRBD1. The length of the CDR3 is 14 residues. Germline V gene data show CDR1 as SEHNR and CDR2 as FQNEAQ (reference sequence). The ends lost 5 bases at V and 5 bases at J; junction bases unmatched: 7. As DNA, the CDR3 is TGTGCCAGCAGCCCTAGGACAGGGCCGGAGACCCAGTACTTC. Protein sequence: CASSPRTGPETQYF. Together with reference TRBV7-9 and TRBJ2-5, the CDR3 gives the full variable domain: DTGVSQNPRHKITKRGQNVTFRCDPISEHNRLYWYRQTLGQGPEFLTYFQNEAQLEKSRLLSDRFSAERPKGSFSTLEIQRTEQGDSAMYLCASSPRTGPETQYFGPGTRLLVL.

The CDR3 DNA sequence: TGTGCCAGCAGTGTTGAGGTCCAGGGCACAGATACGCAGTATTTT. Its translation: CASSVEVQGTDTQYF. The chain recombines TRBV2 with TRBJ2-3; D remains unclear. With 4 bases removed from V and 1 base from J, the gap between germline ends came to 12 bases. CDR1 is SNHLY and CDR2 is FYNNEI in the germline V gene. CDR3 length equals 15 residues. Looking up the rest from reference TRBV2 and TRBJ2-3 gives the full variable domain: EPEVTQTPSHQVTQMGQEVILRCVPISNHLYFYWYRQILGQKVEFLVSFYNNEISEKSEIFDDQFSVERPDGSNFTLKIRSTKLEDSAMYFCASSVEVQGTDTQYFGPGTRLTVL.

The genes are TRBV5-5 and TRBJ1-4; unclear D gene. The V end was cut by 0 bases, the J end by 8 bases, with 14 bases between. CDR1 is SGHKS and CDR2 is YYEKEE in the germline V gene (reference sequence). The CDR3 sequence is 15 residues long. CDR3 nucleotide sequence: TGTGCCAGCAGCTTGGCCTTGGGCAGATACGAAAAACTGTTTTTT. It is translated as CASSLALGRYEKLFF.

This clonotype appeared a few times. CDR3 nucleotide sequence: TGTGCCAGCAGTAGCGACAGGAACACTGAAGCTTTCTTT. Encoded protein: CASSSDRNTEAFF. The V call is TRBV2, the J call TRBJ1-1; maybe TRBD1 (5 bases). Trimming took off 5 bases at V and 1 base at J, with 8 bases between the two ends. Germline CDR1 reads SNHLY; CDR2 reads FYNNEI. The CDR3 extends over 13 amino acids. Supplemented by reference TRBV2 and TRBJ1-1, the full variable domain reads EPEVTQTPSHQVTQMGQEVILRCVPISNHLYFYWYRQILGQKVEFLVSFYNNEISEKSEIFDDQFSVERPDGSNFTLKIRSTKLEDSAMYFCASSSDRNTEAFFGQGTRLTVV.

The V and J genes are TRBV6-1 and TRBJ2-7; 7 positions match TRBD2. There are 16 residues in the CDR3. CDR1 is MNHNS and CDR2 is SASEGT in the germline V gene. The J segment lost 0 bases and the V segment lost 6 bases, leaving 11 bases of the junction unmatched. CDR3 DNA sequence: TGTGCCAGCAGGGGAGGGCTAGCGGATTCCTCCTACGAGCAGTACTTC. This sequence encodes CASRGGLADSSYEQYF.

A single count supports this clonotype. The V and J genes are TRBV24-1 and TRBJ1-2, with 9 bases aligning to TRBD1. The germline V gene has CDR1 KGHDR and CDR2 SFDVKD. Trimming removed 4 bases from V and 8 bases from J; junction bases left unmatched: 19. The CDR3 sequence is 18 residues long. This CDR3 is CATSDAGTGPYGGGGYTF. The CDR3 coding sequence is TGTGCCACCAGTGACGCCGGGACAGGGCCCTATGGCGGGGGGGGCTACACCTTC.

The J gene is TRBJ1-2, the V gene TRBV6-4; TRBD1 matches at 9 bases. The CDR3 has 14 amino acids. Germline CDR1 and CDR2: MRHNA and SNTAGT. The junction had 6 bases not matched to a gene; V was cut back by 6 bases and J by 4 bases. The CDR3 DNA sequence: TGTGCCAGCAGCGCCACAGGGGGCGGCTATGGCTACACCTTC. Its protein is CASSATGGGYGYTF.

The V and J genes are TRBV27 and TRBJ1-2, with D uncertain. Germline CDR1 reads MNHEY; CDR2 reads SMNVEV (reference sequence). V was pared by 6 bases and J by 0 bases, with 20 bases between. The CDR3 is made up of 17 amino acids. CDR3 sequence: CASSLGGIALANYGYTF. Here the CDR3 DNA reads TGTGCCAGCAGCCTGGGCGGGATCGCCTTAGCTAACTATGGCTACACCTTC.

This clonotype was seen a handful of times. This chain connects TRBV2 to TRBJ1-4; tentative D call: TRBD1 (5 bases). Germline loops: CDR1 SNHLY, CDR2 FYNNEI. The CDR3 is 14 residues long. The V and J ends lost 2 bases and 5 bases respectively, with 9 bases between them. The DNA for the CDR3 is TGTGCCAGCAGTGAACCAGGGCTAAATGAAAAACTGTTTTTT. Protein product: CASSEPGLNEKLFF.

The CDR3 DNA follows: TGTGCCAGCAGTTACCCTCCCCACGAGCAGTACTTC. This codes for CASSYPPHEQYF. The chain couples TRBV6-5 to TRBJ2-7; D is uncertain. This CDR3 has 12 amino acids. Germline CDR1 and CDR2: MNHEY and SVGAGI. Trimming removed 2 bases at V and 5 bases at J, with 7 bases between.

The rearrangement links TRBV4-1 to TRBJ2-7; 7 bases match TRBD1. CDR3 length: 13 residues. Germline CDR1 reads MGHRA; CDR2 reads YSYEKL. Trimming took 4 bases from V and 4 from J; bases not matched to a gene: 4. CDR3 protein: CASSREQGYEQYF. The CDR3 DNA sequence: TGCGCCAGCAGCCGCGAACAGGGGTACGAGCAGTACTTC.

V is TRBV2 and J is TRBJ2-3; tentative D call: TRBD2 (5 bases). CDR3 length: 16 residues. Trimming cost V 4 bases and J 0 bases, with 14 bases left between them. Germline values: CDR1 SNHLY, CDR2 FYNNEI. The CDR3 loop is CASSGSRAGSTDTQYF. As DNA, the CDR3 is TGTGCCAGCAGTGGCAGTAGGGCGGGTAGCACAGATACGCAGTATTTT.

This clonotype turned up a few times. The rearrangement links TRBV25-1 to TRBJ1-2, with D unclear. This CDR3 region has 17 residues. Germline V CDR1 and CDR2: MGHDK, SYGVNS. V was pared by 0 bases and J by 4 bases, with 18 bases between. Here the CDR3 reads CASSEYNTPAGLYGYTF. CDR3 coding DNA: TGTGCCAGCAGTGAATATAATACCCCCGCAGGCCTCTATGGCTACACCTTC.

This rearrangement joins TRBV6-1 to TRBJ1-4, with TRBD1 matching over 7 bases. The CDR3 spans 15 residues. V gave up 7 bases and J gave up 7 bases; unmatched junction bases: 12. Germline-derived CDR1 and CDR2 are MNHNS and SASEGT. The CDR3 reads CASKNRGSRGEKLFF. The CDR3 DNA follows: TGTGCCAGCAAGAACAGGGGCTCACGGGGTGAAAAACTGTTTTTT.

This clonotype was counted a few times. The chain combines TRBV10-3 with TRBJ1-2; 7 bases fit TRBD1. Per the germline V gene, CDR1 is ENHRY and CDR2 is SYGVKD. Trimming removed 3 bases from V and 13 bases from J; junction bases left unmatched: 14. CDR3 size: 14 residues. CDR3 protein: CAISDSNRGVASTF. CDR3 sequence (DNA): TGTGCCATCAGTGACTCAAACAGGGGCGTTGCATCCACCTTC.

This chain uses TRBV5-4 with TRBJ2-5; D is unclear. Per the germline V gene, CDR1 is SGHNT and CDR2 is YYREEE (reference sequence). With 0 bases removed from V and 5 bases from J, the gap between germline ends came to 8 bases. The CDR3 consists of 13 residues. The CDR3 DNA is TGTGCCAGCAGCTTGGAAGGGTTTGAGACCCAGTACTTC. Its protein product is CASSLEGFETQYF.

The chain recombines TRBV12-3 or TRBV12-4 with TRBJ1-3, with D unresolved. The V end lost 2 bases, the J end lost 3 bases, and 8 bases lay between the germline ends. This CDR3 contains 14 residues. The CDR3 sequence: CASSLFTIGNTIYF. The CDR3 bases are TGTGCCAGCAGTTTATTCACTATTGGAAACACCATATATTTT.